The 29 T cell receptor beta chains in this list originate from one sample, sequenced in a study of control samples from healthy donors and cancer patients. Data came from immunoSEQ multiplex PCR; TCRdb stores just in-frame clones and leaves some out. The table has about 82,000 clones, around 94% seen once. Material for sequencing was blood. These TCRs come from a woman aged 18-35 years in good health.

This chain joins TRBV5-1 and TRBJ2-1; D call uncertain. Germline V gene data show CDR1 as SGHRS and CDR2 as YFSETQ. The CDR3 contains 16 residues. V was shortened by 2 bases and J by 0 bases, with 12 bases between the two germline ends. Here the CDR3 reads CASSFMRLSSYNEQFF. CDR3 DNA: TGCGCCAGCAGCTTTATGCGACTTAGCTCCTACAATGAGCAGTTCTTC. The full variable domain, its missing parts supplied by reference TRBV5-1 and TRBJ2-1, is KAGVTQTPRYLIKTRGQQVTLSCSPISGHRSVSWYQQTPGQGLQFLFEYFSETQRNKGNFPGRFSGRQFSNSRSEMNVSTLELGDSALYLCASSFMRLSSYNEQFFGPGTRLTVL.

This rearrangement joins TRBV5-4 to TRBJ2-1, with a tentative D call TRBD2 (5 bases). The CDR3 has 14 amino acids. Trimming took off 1 base at V and 7 bases at J, with 12 bases between the two ends. The V gene's germline CDR1 is SGHNT and CDR2 YYREEE (reference sequence). The chain's CDR3 is CASSLRAGGNEQFF. Written as DNA, the CDR3 is TGTGCCAGCAGCTTGAGGGCAGGAGGTAATGAGCAGTTCTTC.

The rearrangement uses TRBV28 and TRBJ2-7, with 9 bases aligning to TRBD2. Looked up from germline, CDR1 is MDHEN and CDR2 is SYDVKM. There are 16 residues in the CDR3. The trim removed 4 bases at V and 5 bases at J, leaving 12 bases unmatched. The chain's CDR3 is CASSSSGGGRAHEQYF. DNA of the CDR3: TGTGCCAGCAGTTCCTCGGGAGGCGGGAGGGCACACGAGCAGTACTTC.

V is TRBV4-1 and J is TRBJ2-1; a weak D match, TRBD1 (6 bases). V lost 5 bases, J lost 8 bases, and 16 bases lay in between. Looked up from germline, CDR1 is MGHRA and CDR2 is YSYEKL. This CDR3 contains 14 residues. The CDR3 DNA is TGCGCCAGCAGCTCCCGGACACAGGGTGATGAGCAGTTCTTC. Residues: CASSSRTQGDEQFF.

The chain is built from TRBV5-1 and TRBJ1-1; TRBD1 might be the D (5 bases). Trimming took 7 bases from V and 10 from J, leaving 17 bases between them. Germline assignment: CDR1 SGHRS and CDR2 YFSETQ. The CDR3 totals 12 residues. CDR3 coding DNA: TGCGCCAGCGGGACGCAGGGTTTCACAGCTTTCTTT. It yields the protein CASGTQGFTAFF.

The rearrangement uses TRBV4-3 and TRBJ1-2; D uncertain. This CDR3 region has 14 residues. The V gene's germline CDR1 is LGHNA and CDR2 YSLEER. Trimming left V 1 base short and J 4 bases short, with 10 bases between. The CDR3 loop is CASSQGGESYGYTF. The CDR3 DNA reads as TGCGCCAGCAGCCAAGGAGGCGAGAGCTATGGCTACACCTTC.

The chain recombines TRBV28 with TRBJ2-5; 9 bases align to TRBD2. V was clipped by 3 bases and J by 0 bases; unmatched bases: 5. Germline V gene sequence: CDR1 MDHEN, CDR2 SYDVKM. The CDR3 has 16 amino acids. The CDR3 DNA sequence: TGTGCCAGCAGTTTCCCGAGCGGGAGGTACCAAGAGACCCAGTACTTC. Protein: CASSFPSGRYQETQYF.

The V gene is TRBV21-1, the J gene TRBJ1-5; TRBD1 is the table's D call and was not checked against the DNA. TRBV21-1 is a recognized pseudogene. The CDR3 contains 15 residues. The CDR3: CASSPGQTGNQPQHF. In DNA, the CDR3 is TGTGCCAGCAGTCCGGGACAAACGGGCAATCAGCCCCAGCATTTT.

This clone was seen a single time. The V gene is TRBV27, the J gene TRBJ1-5; no clear D gene. Between the trimmed V and J ends, which lost 2 bases and 9 bases, there was a span of 11 bases. The CDR3 is 13 amino acids. CDR1 MNHEY and CDR2 SMNVEV come from the germline V gene (reference sequence). This chain's CDR3 is CASSLRGSGPQHF. CDR3 DNA: TGTGCCAGCAGTTTACGAGGTTCAGGGCCCCAGCATTTT.

The rearrangement joins TRBV11-2 to TRBJ2-1; TRBD2 matches at 8 bases. Germline trimming cut 3 bases from V and 8 bases from J; bases unmatched to any gene: 9. The CDR3 spans 15 residues. From germline, CDR1 is SGHAT and CDR2 FQNNGV. The CDR3 spells CASSFSSGSVYEQFF. The CDR3 DNA follows: TGTGCCAGCAGCTTCTCAAGCGGGAGTGTCTATGAGCAGTTCTTC.

This chain links TRBV19 with TRBJ2-3; D is undetermined. Germline V gene sequence: CDR1 LNHDA, CDR2 SQIVND (reference sequence). This CDR3 is 14 amino acids long. Trimming left V 7 bases short and J 4 bases short, with 15 bases between. The DNA of the CDR3 is TGTGCCAGTAAGAGCGTGTATAAAGCAGATACGCAGTATTTT. Translation: CASKSVYKADTQYF. Together with reference TRBV19 and TRBJ2-3, the CDR3 gives the full variable domain: DGGITQSPKYLFRKEGQNVTLSCEQNLNHDAMYWYRQDPGQGLRLIYYSQIVNDFQKGDIAEGYSVSREKKESFPLTVTSAQKNPTAFYLCASKSVYKADTQYFGPGTRLTVL.

The V gene is TRBV28, the J gene TRBJ2-1, with D possibly being TRBD2 (6 bases). Per the germline V gene, CDR1 is MDHEN and CDR2 is SYDVKM. The CDR3 sequence is 14 residues long. With 5 bases removed from V and 7 bases from J, the gap between germline ends came to 15 bases. The CDR3 nucleotides read TGTGCCAGCAGTCCCTGGAGGGGCGGTAATGAGCAGTTCTTC. Amino acids: CASSPWRGGNEQFF. The entire variable domain, with the rest obtained from reference TRBV28 and TRBJ2-1, is as follows: DVKVTQSSRYLVKRTGEKVFLECVQDMDHENMFWYRQDPGLGLRLIYFSYDVKMKEKGDIPEGYSVSREKKERFSLILESASTNQTSMYLCASSPWRGGNEQFFGPGTRLTVL.

The rearrangement uses TRBV11-2 and TRBJ1-5; TRBD1 might be the D (6 bases). V was cut by 5 bases and J by 3 bases, with 17 bases left in between. This CDR3 spans 16 amino acids. The V gene's germline CDR1 is SGHAT and CDR2 FQNNGV. CDR3 region: CASSRGGPGLNQPQHF. In DNA, the CDR3 is TGTGCCAGCAGCCGCGGGGGGCCAGGACTCAATCAGCCCCAGCATTTT.

This chain joins TRBV5-1 and TRBJ2-3; TRBD2 aligns across 14 bases. Per germline, CDR1 SGHRS and CDR2 YFSETQ. The CDR3 length is 16 residues. The trim removed 3 bases at V and 3 bases at J, leaving 3 bases unmatched. The chain's CDR3 is CASSSGLAGVTDTQYF. The CDR3 DNA is TGCGCCAGCAGCTCGGGACTAGCGGGAGTTACAGATACGCAGTATTTT.

This clone was seen only once. The chain combines TRBV20-1 with TRBJ2-3; 11 positions agree with TRBD2. In germline, CDR1 is DFQATT, CDR2 SNEGSKA (reference sequence). This CDR3 has 16 residues. Trimming cost V 3 bases and J 1 base; bases outside gene matches: 6. CDR3 bases: TGCAGTGCTAGTAGCGGGGGGGCATCCCGCACAGATACGCAGTATTTT. Amino acid sequence: CSASSGGASRTDTQYF.

V usage is TRBV3-1 (or the pseudogene TRBV3-2) and J usage is TRBJ1-2, with D possibly matching TRBD1 (6 bases). V dropped 0 bases and J dropped 4 bases, with 18 bases sitting between them. Germline CDR1 LGHDT, CDR2 YNNKEL (reference sequence). The CDR3 has 17 residues. The CDR3 region is CASSQEGADRVFYGYTF. The CDR3, as DNA: TGTGCCAGCAGCCAAGAGGGGGCGGATAGAGTCTTCTATGGCTACACCTTC.

The CDR3 DNA reads TGCGCCAGCAGCTTGGAACTAGCCGGAGGGACCGAGCAGTACTTC. This encodes CASSLELAGGTEQYF. V is TRBV5-1 and J is TRBJ2-7; tentatively, D is TRBD2 (6 bases). Trimming cost V 0 bases and J 6 bases, with 16 bases left between them. This CDR3 comprises 15 residues. CDR1 SGHRS and CDR2 YFSETQ come from the germline V gene. The full variable domain, rest sourced from reference TRBV5-1 and TRBJ2-7, is KAGVTQTPRYLIKTRGQQVTLSCSPISGHRSVSWYQQTPGQGLQFLFEYFSETQRNKGNFPGRFSGRQFSNSRSEMNVSTLELGDSALYLCASSLELAGGTEQYFGPGTRLTVT.

The chain employs TRBV6-5 and TRBJ1-1, with D perhaps TRBD1 (6 bases). CDR1 MNHEY and CDR2 SVGAGI come from the germline V gene. Trimming shortened V by 4 bases and J by 7 bases, and 19 bases separated the two germline ends. This CDR3 region has 15 residues. The CDR3 DNA is TGTGCCAGCAGTTCCCCCAGGGGTGCCGATGGTGAAGCTTTCTTT. Translated, it gives CASSSPRGADGEAFF.

This chain links TRBV7-9 with TRBJ1-5; D gene unclear. The CDR3 extends over 13 amino acids. V lost 1 base and J 8 bases, leaving 9 bases between the germline ends. Per germline, CDR1 SEHNR and CDR2 FQNEAQ (reference sequence). The CDR3, as DNA: TGTGCCAGCAGCTTAGGTGGTATGGAGCCCCAGCATTTT. Protein sequence: CASSLGGMEPQHF.

The V and J genes are TRBV28 and TRBJ1-2; tentative D call: TRBD1 (6 bases). V gave up 11 bases and J gave up 5 bases, with 15 bases separating them. The length of the CDR3 is 12 residues. Germline V gene sequence: CDR1 MDHEN, CDR2 SYDVKM. CDR3: CAARGQFYGYTF. In nucleotides, the CDR3 is TGTGCCGCCCGCGGACAGTTTTATGGCTACACCTTC.

The CDR3 is CSASPATQYF. The DNA of the CDR3 is TGCAGTGCTTCCCCAGCTACGCAGTATTTT. The V gene is TRBV20-1, the J gene TRBJ2-3; no reliable D call. The CDR3 spans 10 residues. Per the germline V gene, CDR1 is DFQATT and CDR2 is SNEGSKA (reference sequence). V lost 5 bases and J lost 8, with 8 bases in between.

The chain links TRBV3-1 (or the pseudogene TRBV3-2) to TRBJ1-5, with a possible D match to TRBD1 (6 bases). This CDR3 has 13 residues. V shed 4 bases and J shed 9 bases, with 13 bases lying between them. Germline V gives CDR1 LGHDT, CDR2 YNNKEL (reference sequence). The CDR3 DNA follows: TGTGCCAGCAGCCCAGGGGCCTTTGGGCCCCAGCATTTT. Its translation: CASSPGAFGPQHF.

This sequence joins TRBV7-2 and TRBJ2-7; D is ambiguous. The CDR3 runs to 13 residues. CDR1 SGHTA and CDR2 FQGNSA come from the germline V gene. V lost 1 base to trimming and J lost 5 bases, with 9 bases between them. The chain's CDR3 is CASSLVTADEQYF. The CDR3 DNA reads TGTGCCAGCAGCTTAGTAACTGCCGACGAGCAGTACTTC.

Turning to this clone: The sample holds other DNA sequences that translate to the same CDR3. The chain recombines TRBV25-1 with TRBJ2-7, with D possibly matching TRBD1 (6 bases). This CDR3 region has 13 residues. V was cut by 5 bases and J by 0 bases, with 8 bases left in between. Looked up from germline, CDR1 is MGHDK and CDR2 is SYGVNS. This chain's CDR3 is CASSTGSSYEQYF. For the CDR3, the DNA is TGTGCCAGCAGTACAGGGAGCTCCTACGAGCAGTACTTC.

The rearrangement uses TRBV7-8 and TRBJ2-5; TRBD2 aligns across 12 bases. V was pared by 2 bases and J by 1 base, with 8 bases of the junction left unmatched. The CDR3 has 18 residues. CDR1 and CDR2 from the germline V gene are SGHVS and FQNEAQ. CDR3: CASSLSLAGGSSQETQYF. The CDR3 coding sequence is TGTGCCAGCAGCTTATCGCTAGCGGGAGGGTCTAGCCAAGAGACCCAGTACTTC.

This chain joins TRBV5-1 and TRBJ1-1; tentatively, D is TRBD1 (6 bases). Germline V gene data show CDR1 as SGHRS and CDR2 as YFSETQ. The CDR3 spans 14 residues. Deletions cut 8 bases from V and 5 bases from J, with 19 bases between. The CDR3 DNA sequence: TGCGCCAGTGGGGAGGGGGGCATAAGGACTGAAGCTTTCTTT. Residues: CASGEGGIRTEAFF.

The chain couples TRBV28 to TRBJ2-7, with TRBD2 matching over 7 bases. The CDR3 has 13 amino acids. Germline V gives CDR1 MDHEN, CDR2 SYDVKM. Trimming cost V 8 bases and J 0 bases; bases outside gene matches: 4. CDR3 coding DNA: TGTGCCAGCCGCCCTAGCGGCTCCTACGAGCAGTACTTC. This gives the protein CASRPSGSYEQYF.

In this sample, this clone turned up once. This chain uses TRBV28 with TRBJ2-7, with D possibly TRBD1 on 6 matching bases. The germline V gene has CDR1 MDHEN and CDR2 SYDVKM. Trimming left V 7 bases short and J 7 bases short, with 14 bases between. The CDR3 extends over 12 amino acids. The CDR3 sequence is CASTQDSREQYF. CDR3 nucleotide sequence: TGTGCCAGCACCCAGGACAGTCGAGAGCAGTACTTC.

This chain connects TRBV18 to TRBJ2-1; 12 bases line up with TRBD2. The length of the CDR3 is 15 residues. The V gene's germline CDR1 is KGHSH and CDR2 LQKENI. After removal of 6 bases from V and 9 bases from J, the junction contained 9 bases not matched to a gene. As DNA, the CDR3 is TGTGCCAGCTCCCGCGTGACTAGCGGGAGACGTGAGCAGTTCTTC. It is translated as CASSRVTSGRREQFF.